Listed here are 15 T cell receptor beta chains from one sample, sequenced in a study of T cell responses to AZD1222 COVID-19 vaccine (dated by TCRdb to 2020 to 2023). Library method: the immunoSEQ multiplex PCR assay. Entries here come from immuneACCESS through TCRdb and include only in-frame sequences with V and J called. Some clones fail to appear in such tables; in the studies checked, an unresolved V gene covers under half of the shortfall, and the cause of the remainder is unknown. The sample yields 190,000 or so clones; just over 90% were counted once. The leading ten clones occupy approximately 3.4% of the sample. The time point label here, explained by the study, means: about 28 days (+/-7) after the second vaccine dose. The material sequenced was peripheral blood, taken 28 days after the second AZD1222 dose. The receptors here all came from an adult who received the AZD1222 COVID-19 vaccine.

The chain combines TRBV5-6 with TRBJ1-5, with 8 bases aligning to TRBD1. From germline, CDR1 is SGHDT and CDR2 YYEEEE. Trimming removed 0 bases from V and 1 base from J; junction bases left unmatched: 9. The CDR3 runs 18 residues. The CDR3: CASSLGDRTSGSNQPQHF. The CDR3 DNA reads TGTGCCAGCAGCTTGGGGGACAGGACTTCGGGAAGCAATCAGCCCCAGCATTTT.

CDR3 DNA sequence: TGCGCCAGCAGCCAGCTACAGGGCCCCGGGGCCAACGTCCTGACTTTC. It codes for CASSQLQGPGANVLTF. The gene calls are TRBV5-1 and TRBJ2-6, with D possibly TRBD1 on 6 matching bases. Trimming removed 4 bases at V and 4 bases at J, with 15 bases between. The CDR3 totals 16 residues. Germline V gene sequence: CDR1 SGHRS, CDR2 YFSETQ.

This rearrangement joins TRBV15 to TRBJ2-5, with unresolved D. This CDR3 spans 16 amino acids. Germline-derived CDR1 and CDR2 are LNHNV and YYDKDF (reference sequence). Between the trimmed V and J ends, which lost 3 bases and 5 bases, there was a span of 19 bases. In nucleotides, the CDR3 is TGTGCCACCAGCAGGACACCCCCGCAGAATTCGGAGACCCAGTACTTC. Amino acids: CATSRTPPQNSETQYF.

The genes are TRBV20-1 and TRBJ2-7, with D perhaps matching TRBD1 or TRBD2 (5 bases each). Deletions cut 6 bases from V and 7 bases from J, with 13 bases between. Germline CDR1 and CDR2: DFQATT and SNEGSKA (reference sequence). CDR3 size: 11 residues. CDR3 DNA: TGCAGTGCGGGGACCTTCCGTGAGCAGTACTTC. Residues: CSAGTFREQYF.

The V gene is TRBV5-1, the J gene TRBJ2-1, with D hard to call. CDR3 length: 12 residues. Trimming took 1 base from V and 9 from J, leaving 8 bases between them. Germline V gene lookup returns CDR1 SGHRS and CDR2 YFSETQ. CDR3: CASSLKSAEQFF. As DNA, the CDR3 is TGCGCCAGCAGCTTGAAGTCGGCTGAGCAGTTCTTC.

The chain is built from TRBV19 and TRBJ1-6; D is undetermined. Germline V CDR1 and CDR2: LNHDA, SQIVND (reference sequence). The V gene lost 3 bases and the J gene lost 7 bases, with 7 bases spanning the gap. The CDR3 totals 13 residues. The CDR3 sequence: CASSIGGNSPLHF. The DNA for the CDR3 is TGTGCCAGTAGTATCGGCGGGAATTCACCCCTCCACTTT.

This clone occurred once. The chain carries TRBV28 and TRBJ2-5; TRBD1 is a possible D gene (6 bases). The length of the CDR3 is 15 residues. Germline V lookup: CDR1 MDHEN, CDR2 SYDVKM. Trimming shortened V by 8 bases and J by 6 bases, and 22 bases separated the two germline ends. The CDR3 here is CASPPPRDTEKTQYF. The CDR3, as DNA: TGTGCCAGCCCTCCCCCCCGGGACACGGAGAAGACCCAGTACTTC.

The chain is built from TRBV30 and TRBJ1-5; possible D gene TRBD1, 6 bases. The germline V and J ends were trimmed by 5 bases and 2 bases, with 10 bases remaining between them. This CDR3 spans 13 amino acids. Germline V gene lookup returns CDR1 GTSNPN and CDR2 SVGIG (reference sequence). DNA of the CDR3: TGTGCCTGGGGGGGGGCCGGCAATCAGCCCCAGCATTTT. It specifies CAWGGAGNQPQHF.

The chain uses TRBV7-8 and TRBJ1-6; 7 bases match TRBD1. Per the germline V gene, CDR1 is SGHVS and CDR2 is FQNEAQ. The CDR3 contains 16 residues. V trimming: 4 bases; J trimming: 7 bases; junction bases outside the gene matches: 10. The CDR3 region has the DNA TGTGCCAGCAGCTCCAATTCCGGGACAGTAAATTCACCCCTCCACTTT. Its protein product is CASSSNSGTVNSPLHF. The whole variable domain, remainder taken from reference TRBV7-8 and TRBJ1-6, is GAGVSQSPRYKVAKRGQDVALRCDPISGHVSLFWYQQALGQGPEFLTYFQNEAQLDKSGLPSDRFFAERPEGSVSTLKIQRTQQEDSAVYLCASSSNSGTVNSPLHFGNGTRLTVT.

The gene calls are TRBV4-3 and TRBJ1-5; D gene uncertain. CDR1 and CDR2 from the germline V gene are LGHNA and YSLEER. The CDR3 is 13 amino acids. V was pared by 4 bases and J by 1 base, with 5 bases between. In DNA form, the CDR3 reads TGCGCCAGCAGCCGTGACAGCAATCAGCCCCAGCATTTT. This sequence encodes CASSRDSNQPQHF.

The chain joins TRBV30 to TRBJ2-1, with no clear D. Trimming left V 0 bases short and J 6 bases short, with 21 bases between. Germline CDR1 GTSNPN, CDR2 SVGIG (reference sequence). The CDR3 length is 17 residues. The CDR3 spells CAWSVQPAWQVINEQFF. DNA for the CDR3: TGTGCCTGGAGTGTACAGCCGGCGTGGCAGGTAATCAATGAGCAGTTCTTC.

The chain recombines TRBV18 with TRBJ2-1, with 8 bases matching TRBD2. The CDR3 is 14 amino acids. V gave up 2 bases and J gave up 4 bases; unmatched junction bases: 1. Germline V gene data show CDR1 as KGHSH and CDR2 as LQKENI. The CDR3 reads CASSPTGGYNEQFF. For the CDR3, the DNA is TGTGCCAGCTCACCAACGGGAGGGTACAATGAGCAGTTCTTC.

This chain connects TRBV3-1 (or the pseudogene TRBV3-2) to TRBJ1-6; no clear D gene. V lost 0 bases and J 14 bases, leaving 11 bases between the germline ends. Per the germline V gene, CDR1 is LGHDT and CDR2 is YNNKEL (reference sequence). The CDR3 spans 13 residues. The DNA of the CDR3 is TGTGCCAGCAGCCAAGATCGAAGGGCTGCCCTCCACTTT. It specifies CASSQDRRAALHF.

This clone showed up just once. The V and J genes are TRBV9 and TRBJ1-2, with 7 bases aligning to TRBD1. This CDR3 spans 16 amino acids. CDR1 is SGDLS, CDR2 YYNGEE, per germline. J lost 6 bases, V lost 4 bases, and 15 bases had no gene match. CDR3 DNA sequence: TGTGCCAGCAGCATACGAGAGAATAGGGGGCAAGATGGCTACACCTTC. This gives the protein CASSIRENRGQDGYTF.

V usage is TRBV18 and J usage is TRBJ2-1, with D hard to call. Germline lookup yields CDR1 KGHSH and CDR2 LQKENI. Between the trimmed V and J ends, which lost 6 bases and 7 bases, there was a span of 7 bases. The CDR3 covers 11 residues. The DNA for the CDR3 is TGTGCCAGCTCCCTGGGGAATGAGCAGTTCTTC. Protein sequence: CASSLGNEQFF.